The 11 T cell receptor beta chains in this list originate from one sample, sequenced in a study of T cells in Graves' hyperthyroidism and ophthalmopathy. RNA transcripts yielded amplified TCR beta CDR3 regions. First-round RT-PCR with HTBI primers amplified the TCR CDR3 region. TCRdb reprocessed the multiplex PCR reads with MiXCR, giving one entry per CDR3 protein. The sample includes around 350,000 distinct CDR3 sequences, roughly 19% of them seen just once. What was sequenced was blood. Receptor source: a woman in her late teens or twenties with Graves' hyperthyroidism.

This clonotype was recorded at least ten times. The chain couples TRBV6-1 to TRBJ1-1, with D possibly TRBD1 on 6 matching bases. Germline assignment: CDR1 MNHNS and CDR2 SASEGT. Trimming removed 6 bases from V and 1 base from J, with 12 bases in between. This CDR3 is built from 14 residues. CDR3 sequence reads: CASRSPGANTEAFF. DNA for the CDR3: TGTGCCAGCAGGTCCCCGGGGGCGAACACTGAAGCTTTCTTT.

This clonotype showed up just once. The chain recombines TRBV11-3 with TRBJ1-1; perhaps TRBD1 as D (5 bases). Germline values: CDR1 SGHNT, CDR2 YENEEA. Between the trimmed V and J ends, which lost 2 bases and 4 bases, there was a span of 14 bases. The CDR3 contains 15 residues. The CDR3 coding sequence is TGTGCCAGCAGCTTATATGTCCAGGGAGGCACTGAAGCTTTCTTT. Translated, it gives CASSLYVQGGTEAFF.

This clonotype was found many times. CDR3 DNA: TGTGCCACCAGCGTTGTCAGCGTGAGCGGGGAGCTGTTTTTT. Protein product: CATSVVSVSGELFF. V is TRBV15 and J is TRBJ2-2, with unresolved D. Germline CDR1 is LNHNV and CDR2 is YYDKDF (reference sequence). The CDR3 consists of 14 residues. Trimming stripped 5 bases from V and 7 bases from J, with 14 bases between.

This clonotype was recorded many times. The rearrangement links TRBV6-5 to TRBJ1-1; tentative D call: TRBD1 (5 bases). From germline, CDR1 is MNHEY and CDR2 SVGAGI. The CDR3 contains 14 residues. Trimming took off 6 bases at V and 2 bases at J, with 13 bases between the two ends. In nucleotides, the CDR3 is TGTGCCAGCAGCCGGGGGGGGGACAACACTGAAGCTTTCTTT. Encoded protein: CASSRGGDNTEAFF.

The rearrangement joins TRBV9 to TRBJ2-6; D tentatively reads TRBD1 or TRBD2 (6 bases each). V lost 5 bases to trimming and J lost 0 bases, with 12 bases between them. The CDR3 length is 16 residues. The germline V gene has CDR1 SGDLS and CDR2 YYNGEE. CDR3: CASSGGPSSGANVLTF. In DNA form, the CDR3 reads TGTGCCAGCAGTGGGGGGCCATCCTCTGGGGCCAACGTCCTGACTTTC.

This clonotype was seen many times. The genes are TRBV20-1 and TRBJ2-5; 10 bases fit TRBD2. Germline-derived CDR1 and CDR2 are DFQATT and SNEGSKA (reference sequence). The CDR3 is made up of 15 amino acids. The V segment lost 6 bases and the J segment 5 bases; nucleotides outside the gene matches: 12. The CDR3 spells CSAGPPSGGAETQYF. The CDR3 DNA follows: TGCAGTGCGGGCCCACCCAGCGGGGGGGCGGAGACCCAGTACTTC.

Of note for this clonotype: One end of the junction fails to match germline, which may point to a read error. V and J are TRBV6-2 or TRBV6-3 and TRBJ2-4, with a tentative D call TRBD2 (6 bases). The CDR3 runs to 13 residues. The V gene's germline CDR1 is MNHEY and CDR2 SVGEGT. The CDR3 coding sequence is TGTGCCAGCAGCTTCGGGACTCCAAACATTAAGTACTTC. Its translation is CASSFGTPNIKYF.

Of note for this clonotype: The germline gene is not matched at one end of the junction; a read error may be the cause. The chain links TRBV7-2 to TRBJ2-4, with 9 bases fitting TRBD2. Germline V gene sequence: CDR1 SGHTA, CDR2 FQGNSA. The CDR3 spans 12 residues. CDR3 region: CASSNTGTSLHF. In nucleotides, the CDR3 is TGTGCCAGCAGCAACACTGGGACTAGCTTGCACTTC.

This clonotype was seen ten or more times. The V and J genes are TRBV15 and TRBJ2-2; 10 nucleotides align to TRBD2. The CDR3 is 18 residues long. Germline values: CDR1 LNHNV, CDR2 YYDKDF (reference sequence). The ends lost 0 bases at V and 4 bases at J; junction bases unmatched: 8. The CDR3 protein is CATSREVLAGAATGELFF. The CDR3, as DNA: TGTGCCACCAGCAGAGAGGTCCTAGCGGGGGCCGCCACCGGGGAGCTGTTTTTT.

The V call is TRBV6-1, the J call TRBJ2-7, with 13 positions matching TRBD2. With V trimmed by 6 bases and J by 4 bases, 6 bases remained unmatched. The CDR3 is 15 residues long. The germline V gene has CDR1 MNHNS and CDR2 SASEGT. The CDR3 is CASSRTSGGLYEQYF. The CDR3 DNA reads TGTGCCAGCAGCAGGACTAGCGGGGGCCTATACGAGCAGTACTTC.

The chain combines TRBV6-1 with TRBJ2-5, with D unclear. Germline V gene sequence: CDR1 MNHNS, CDR2 SASEGT. V was pared by 7 bases and J by 4 bases, with 7 bases between. This CDR3 has 11 amino acids. The CDR3 sequence is CASIFRETQYF. The CDR3 DNA reads TGTGCCAGCATATTTAGAGAGACCCAGTACTTC.